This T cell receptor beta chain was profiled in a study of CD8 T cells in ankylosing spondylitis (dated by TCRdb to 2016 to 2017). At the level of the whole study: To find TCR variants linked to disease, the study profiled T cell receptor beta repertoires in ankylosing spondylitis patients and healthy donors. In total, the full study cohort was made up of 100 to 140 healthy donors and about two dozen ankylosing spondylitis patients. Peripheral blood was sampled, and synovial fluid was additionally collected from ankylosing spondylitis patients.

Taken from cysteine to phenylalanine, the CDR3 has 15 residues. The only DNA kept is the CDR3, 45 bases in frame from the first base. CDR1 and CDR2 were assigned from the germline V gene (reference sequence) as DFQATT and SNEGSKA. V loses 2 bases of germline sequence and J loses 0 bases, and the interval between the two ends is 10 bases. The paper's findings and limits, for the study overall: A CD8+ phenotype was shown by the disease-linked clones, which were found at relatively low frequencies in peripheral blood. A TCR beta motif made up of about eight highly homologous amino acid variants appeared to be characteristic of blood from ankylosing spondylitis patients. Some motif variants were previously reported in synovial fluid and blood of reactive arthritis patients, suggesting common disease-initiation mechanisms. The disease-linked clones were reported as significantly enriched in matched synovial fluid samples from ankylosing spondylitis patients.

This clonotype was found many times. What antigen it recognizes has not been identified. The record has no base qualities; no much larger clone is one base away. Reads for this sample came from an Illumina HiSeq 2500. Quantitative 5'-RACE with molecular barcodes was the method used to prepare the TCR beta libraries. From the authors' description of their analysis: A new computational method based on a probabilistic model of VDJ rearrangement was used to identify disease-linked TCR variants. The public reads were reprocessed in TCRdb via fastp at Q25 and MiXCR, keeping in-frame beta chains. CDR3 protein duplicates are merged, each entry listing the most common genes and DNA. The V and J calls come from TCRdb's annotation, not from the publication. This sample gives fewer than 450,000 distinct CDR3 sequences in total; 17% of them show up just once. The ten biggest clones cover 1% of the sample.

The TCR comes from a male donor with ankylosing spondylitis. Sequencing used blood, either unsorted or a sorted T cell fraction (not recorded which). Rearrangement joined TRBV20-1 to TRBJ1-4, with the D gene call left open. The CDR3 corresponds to CSARPGSSTNEKLFF. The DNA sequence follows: TGCAGTGCTAGACCCGGCAGTTCAACTAATGAAAAACTGTTTTTT.